The rows below give T cell receptor beta chains drawn from one sample of a study of T cell responses to AZD1222 COVID-19 vaccine. Produced via immunoSEQ multiplex PCR; TCRdb's table is partial and in-frame only. The sample has tens of thousands of clones; under 95% are singletons. Sequenced here: peripheral blood, sampled on day 0 of AZD1222 vaccination. The receptors shown here come from an adult in good health. Each CDR3 is given with its conserved first and last residue. The order of the fields is clone size, V gene, CDR3 length, D gene, J gene, CDR3 protein, CDR3 DNA. A D gene is named only where the DNA matches it firmly. Size is stated for part of the rows, as once, few or many counts, or as a class when the clone is expanded.

clone_size: .
v_call: TRBV7-9
cdr3_length: 14
d_call: .
j_call: TRBJ2-2
cdr3_aa: CASSLVQNTGELFF
cdr3_nt: TGTGCCAGCAGCTTAGTCCAGAACACCGGGGAGCTGTTTTTT

clone_size: .
v_call: TRBV6-2/TRBV6-3
cdr3_length: 15
d_call: .
j_call: TRBJ1-4
cdr3_aa: CASSYPGASNEKLFF
cdr3_nt: TGTGCCAGCAGTTACCCAGGGGCGTCTAATGAAAAACTGTTTTTT

clone_size: .
v_call: TRBV6-5
cdr3_length: 13
d_call: .
j_call: TRBJ2-1
cdr3_aa: CASAVRTAGGQFF
cdr3_nt: TGTGCCAGCGCGGTCCGGACGGCCGGCGGGCAGTTCTTC

clone_size: few
v_call: TRBV6-6
cdr3_length: 15
d_call: TRBD1
j_call: TRBJ1-2
cdr3_aa: CASSLGTGVQYGYTF
cdr3_nt: TGTGCCAGCAGCCTTGGGACAGGGGTACAGTATGGCTACACCTTC

clone_size: .
v_call: TRBV6-6
cdr3_length: 14
d_call: .
j_call: TRBJ2-7
cdr3_aa: CASSYQQDSYEQYF
cdr3_nt: TGTGCCAGCAGTTACCAACAGGATTCCTACGAGCAGTACTTC

clone_size: .
v_call: TRBV4-2
cdr3_length: 12
d_call: .
j_call: TRBJ2-3
cdr3_aa: CASSQDLDTQYF
cdr3_nt: TGTGCCAGCAGCCAAGATTTGGATACGCAGTATTTT

clone_size: .
v_call: TRBV7-2
cdr3_length: 15
d_call: .
j_call: TRBJ2-7
cdr3_aa: CASSPRGSFSYEQYF
cdr3_nt: TGTGCCAGCAGCCCAAGGGGGTCCTTCTCCTACGAGCAGTACTTC

clone_size: .
v_call: TRBV7-9
cdr3_length: 14
d_call: TRBD1
j_call: TRBJ1-2
cdr3_aa: CASSFYVQGNGYTF
cdr3_nt: TGTGCCAGCAGCTTTTACGTACAGGGGAATGGCTACACCTTC

clone_size: once
v_call: TRBV29-1
cdr3_length: 12
d_call: TRBD1
j_call: TRBJ1-2
cdr3_aa: CSGGGQGYGYTF
cdr3_nt: TGCAGCGGAGGAGGACAGGGCTATGGCTACACCTTC

clone_size: .
v_call: TRBV24-1
cdr3_length: 17
d_call: TRBD1
j_call: TRBJ2-1
cdr3_aa: CATSDTSGQGGYNEQFF
cdr3_nt: TGTGCCACCAGTGATACATCCGGACAGGGCGGCTACAATGAGCAGTTCTTC

clone_size: .
v_call: TRBV18
cdr3_length: 16
d_call: .
j_call: TRBJ2-7
cdr3_aa: CASSPRTGTPSYEQYF
cdr3_nt: TGTGCCAGCTCACCACGTACAGGGACGCCCTCCTACGAGCAGTACTTC

clone_size: .
v_call: TRBV3-1/TRBV3-2
cdr3_length: 14
d_call: .
j_call: TRBJ2-7
cdr3_aa: CASSQADRTYEQYF
cdr3_nt: TGTGCCAGCAGCCAGGCCGACAGGACCTACGAGCAGTACTTC

clone_size: .
v_call: TRBV19
cdr3_length: 13
d_call: .
j_call: TRBJ1-5
cdr3_aa: CASSRRENQPQHF
cdr3_nt: TGTGCCAGTAGTCGCAGGGAAAACCAGCCCCAGCATTTT

clone_size: .
v_call: TRBV11-2
cdr3_length: 14
d_call: .
j_call: TRBJ1-1
cdr3_aa: CASSLQGPNTEAFF
cdr3_nt: TGTGCCAGCAGCCTCCAGGGACCGAACACTGAAGCTTTCTTT

clone_size: .
v_call: TRBV3-1/TRBV3-2
cdr3_length: 15
d_call: TRBD2
j_call: TRBJ2-3
cdr3_aa: CASSELAGGPDTQYF
cdr3_nt: TGTGCCAGCAGCGAACTAGCGGGGGGGCCAGATACGCAGTATTTT

clone_size: .
v_call: TRBV4-3
cdr3_length: 16
d_call: .
j_call: TRBJ1-6
cdr3_aa: CASSQGGPNYNSPLHF
cdr3_nt: TGCGCCAGCAGCCAAGGAGGACCGAACTATAATTCACCCCTCCACTTT

clone_size: .
v_call: TRBV7-2
cdr3_length: 15
d_call: .
j_call: TRBJ1-2
cdr3_aa: CASSLALSSEYGYTF
cdr3_nt: TGTGCCAGCAGCTTAGCGCTCAGCTCGGAATATGGCTACACCTTC

clone_size: .
v_call: TRBV18
cdr3_length: 15
d_call: .
j_call: TRBJ2-1
cdr3_aa: CASSPYDRMRAEQFF
cdr3_nt: TGTGCCAGCTCACCATACGATAGGATGAGGGCTGAGCAGTTCTTC

clone_size: .
v_call: TRBV5-5
cdr3_length: 14
d_call: .
j_call: TRBJ1-3
cdr3_aa: CASSLVLSGNTIYF
cdr3_nt: TGTGCCAGCAGCTTAGTCCTCTCTGGAAACACCATATATTTT

clone_size: .
v_call: TRBV6-5
cdr3_length: 15
d_call: .
j_call: TRBJ1-6
cdr3_aa: CASSNSGTGNSPLHF
cdr3_nt: TGTGCCAGCAGTAACTCCGGGACGGGAAATTCACCCCTCCACTTT

clone_size: .
v_call: TRBV28
cdr3_length: 14
d_call: .
j_call: TRBJ1-5
cdr3_aa: CASSLYASNQPQHF
cdr3_nt: TGTGCCAGCAGTTTATATGCCAGCAATCAGCCCCAGCATTTT

clone_size: .
v_call: TRBV3-1/TRBV3-2
cdr3_length: 16
d_call: TRBD1
j_call: TRBJ1-4
cdr3_aa: CASSARQGLLLEKLFF
cdr3_nt: TGTGCCAGCAGCGCACGACAGGGGCTACTGTTAGAAAAACTGTTTTTT

clone_size: .
v_call: TRBV6-2/TRBV6-3
cdr3_length: 13
d_call: .
j_call: TRBJ2-2
cdr3_aa: CASSHSRTGELFF
cdr3_nt: TGTGCCAGCAGCCACTCGAGGACCGGGGAGCTGTTTTTT

clone_size: .
v_call: TRBV4-3
cdr3_length: 16
d_call: .
j_call: TRBJ2-3
cdr3_aa: CASSQRFRGGTDTQYF
cdr3_nt: TGCGCCAGCAGCCAGCGTTTCCGCGGGGGCACAGATACGCAGTATTTT

clone_size: once
v_call: TRBV9
cdr3_length: 15
d_call: .
j_call: TRBJ1-4
cdr3_aa: CASSALQGTNEKLFF
cdr3_nt: TGTGCCAGCAGCGCCCTACAGGGCACTAATGAAAAACTGTTTTTT

clone_size: .
v_call: TRBV9
cdr3_length: 16
d_call: TRBD1
j_call: TRBJ2-3
cdr3_aa: CASSPRGQGGTDTQYF
cdr3_nt: TGTGCCAGCAGCCCGAGGGGACAGGGAGGAACAGATACGCAGTATTTT

clone_size: .
v_call: TRBV9
cdr3_length: 14
d_call: TRBD1
j_call: TRBJ1-4
cdr3_aa: CASSAGQSNEKLFF
cdr3_nt: TGTGCCAGCAGCGCGGGACAGTCTAATGAAAAACTGTTTTTT

clone_size: few
v_call: TRBV5-1
cdr3_length: 14
d_call: .
j_call: TRBJ2-1
cdr3_aa: CASSSRTDGNEQFF
cdr3_nt: TGCGCCAGCAGCTCACGGACCGACGGGAATGAGCAGTTCTTC

clone_size: once
v_call: TRBV29-1
cdr3_length: 14
d_call: .
j_call: TRBJ1-3
cdr3_aa: CSAWGQISGNTIYF
cdr3_nt: TGCAGCGCATGGGGGCAAATCTCTGGAAACACCATATATTTT

clone_size: .
v_call: TRBV3-1/TRBV3-2
cdr3_length: 14
d_call: .
j_call: TRBJ2-5
cdr3_aa: CASSQASSKETQYF
cdr3_nt: TGTGCCAGCAGCCAAGCTTCCAGTAAAGAGACCCAGTACTTC

clone_size: .
v_call: TRBV4-1
cdr3_length: 15
d_call: .
j_call: TRBJ1-6
cdr3_aa: CASSPGNTPNSPLHF
cdr3_nt: TGCGCCAGCAGCCCCGGGAATACCCCTAATTCACCCCTCCACTTT

clone_size: .
v_call: TRBV3-1/TRBV3-2
cdr3_length: 14
d_call: .
j_call: TRBJ2-2
cdr3_aa: CASSPKKGAGELFF
cdr3_nt: TGTGCCAGCAGCCCTAAGAAGGGAGCCGGGGAGCTGTTTTTT

clone_size: .
v_call: TRBV19
cdr3_length: 16
d_call: TRBD1
j_call: TRBJ1-6
cdr3_aa: CASSNPDRAYNSPLHF
cdr3_nt: TGTGCCAGTAGTAACCCGGACAGGGCCTATAATTCACCCCTCCACTTT

clone_size: .
v_call: TRBV2
cdr3_length: 13
d_call: .
j_call: TRBJ1-2
cdr3_aa: CASSGDVSTGYTF
cdr3_nt: TGTGCCAGCAGTGGGGACGTATCTACTGGCTACACCTTC

clone_size: .
v_call: TRBV6-5
cdr3_length: 15
d_call: TRBD1
j_call: TRBJ2-1
cdr3_aa: CASRAGTDSYNEQFF
cdr3_nt: TGTGCCAGCAGAGCCGGGACAGACTCCTACAATGAGCAGTTCTTC